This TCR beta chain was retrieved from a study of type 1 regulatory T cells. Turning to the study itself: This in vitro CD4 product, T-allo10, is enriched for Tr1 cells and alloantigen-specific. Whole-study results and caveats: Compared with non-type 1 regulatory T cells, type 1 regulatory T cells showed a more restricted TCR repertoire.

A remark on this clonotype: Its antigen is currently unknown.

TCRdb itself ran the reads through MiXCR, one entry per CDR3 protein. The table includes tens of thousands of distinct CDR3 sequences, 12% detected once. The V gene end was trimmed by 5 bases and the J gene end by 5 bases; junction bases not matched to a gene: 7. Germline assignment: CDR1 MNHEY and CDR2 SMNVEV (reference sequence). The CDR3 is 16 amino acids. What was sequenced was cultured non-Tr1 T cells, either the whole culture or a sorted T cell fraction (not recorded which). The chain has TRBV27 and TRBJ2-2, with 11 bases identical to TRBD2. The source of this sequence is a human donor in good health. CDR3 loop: CASSPYSGRATGELFF. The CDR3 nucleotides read TGTGCCAGCAGTCCCTATAGCGGGAGGGCGACCGGGGAGCTGTTTTTT.